The clone carrying this TCR beta chain showed up just a few times. Germline-derived CDR1 and CDR2 are MDHEN and SYDVKM. The CDR3 consists of 16 residues. The junction had 7 bases not matched to a gene; V was cut back by 4 bases and J by 2 bases. TCRdb fed the RT-PCR reads into MiXCR, producing one record per CDR3 protein. Of hundreds of thousands of distinct CDR3 sequences in the sample, 12% to 15% were seen once. The sequenced sample was memory CD4+ T cells from blood. This TCR was sampled from a female donor in good health, serving as a healthy control. The V gene is TRBV28, the J gene TRBJ2-3; 9 bases are a match to TRBD2. The CDR3 nucleotides read TGTGCCAGCAGTTACGCGGGGGGGGGCCCCACAGATACGCAGTATTTT. Its protein is CASSYAGGGPTDTQYF.